Given below is one T cell receptor (beta chain) in context. The record originates from a study of blood T cell repertoires in COVID-19. Overall study: Acute-phase and convalescent COVID-19 samples originated in the United States, Italy and Spain. PBMCs, B-cell-depleted T cells, or T cells were the source of the cDNA or gDNA that made up the material.

V trimming: 6 bases; J trimming: 5 bases; junction bases outside the gene matches: 7. Germline-derived CDR1 and CDR2 are SQVTM and ANQGSEA. The CDR3 covers 14 residues. Assignment of participants to cohorts was predicated upon participant-reported clinical history. Original analysis: Researchers report that nucleated cell counts were estimated from reference gene primer amplification. Sequencing used immunoSEQ multiplex PCR; TCRdb keeps in-frame clones, though not all of them. That table gives V, J and clone size, and the DNA gave D and trimming. The data contain more than 200,000 clones, around 80% of them singletons.

The origin of this receptor is a middle-aged woman with acute COVID-19. J is TRBJ2-1 and V is TRBV29-1; TRBD2 matches at 10 bases. The sequenced material came from PBMCs or T cells enriched from blood (not recorded which). CDR3 loop: CSVDTSGANNEQFF. The CDR3 nucleotides read TGCAGCGTAGACACTAGCGGGGCCAACAATGAGCAGTTCTTC.